This record concerns one T cell receptor beta chain sequence. Deletions cut 2 bases from V and 0 bases from J, with 11 bases between. Germline CDR1 is SGHRS and CDR2 is YFSETQ. The CDR3 covers 15 residues. The data were produced by immunoSEQ multiplex PCR, yet TCRdb's version contains in-frame clones alone and is incomplete. Seen here are a few hundred thousand clones, 89% observed once, and the top ten hold approximately 9.8%. The data originate from a study of blood T cell repertoires in COVID-19. Study as a whole: Sites across the United States, Italy and Spain contributed samples from acute and convalescent COVID-19. T cells, B-cell-depleted T cells, or PBMCs supplied cDNA or gDNA.

In assigning cohorts, the study relied on participant-reported clinical history. This chain uses TRBV5-1 with TRBJ1-1, with unresolved D. This clonotype originated in a woman between 40 and 50 years old who had recovered from COVID-19. Sequences were obtained from PBMCs or T cells enriched from blood (not recorded which). DNA of the CDR3: TGCGCCAGCAGCTTTGGTATCCTAATGAACACTGAAGCTTTCTTT. This sequence encodes CASSFGILMNTEAFF.